Presented here are 25 T cell receptor beta chains from one specimen sequenced in a study of immune heterogeneity within non-small cell lung tumors. For the TCR beta CDR3, multiplex PCR with 32 V and 13 J primers performed the amplification. TCRdb re-derived calls from the multiplex PCR reads in MiXCR, one entry per CDR3 protein. The sample carries approximately 12,000 distinct CDR3 sequences, roughly a fifth recorded once. TCRs were amplified from approximately 0.65 ug gDNA of bulk tumor per sample. Several biopsies per primary tumor, spaced far apart, were taken during surgery. Samples came from untreated patients having curative surgery for newly diagnosed non-small cell lung cancer. The sample consisted of lung tumor tissue. All receptors come from a man aged 55 to 69 with non-small cell lung cancer.

The chain is built from TRBV7-9 and TRBJ1-2, with TRBD1 identical over 7 bases. J gave up 2 bases and V 7 bases, and 10 bases lay outside the gene matches. The CDR3 sequence is 15 residues long. CDR1 is SEHNR, CDR2 FQNEAQ, per germline (reference sequence). DNA for the CDR3: TGTGCCAGCACCAAAGGGGACAGACCGAACTATGGCTACACCTTC. Translation: CASTKGDRPNYGYTF.

This clonotype was seen repeatedly, ten times or more. The rearrangement uses TRBV18 and TRBJ1-5, with D hard to call. The CDR3 runs to 14 residues. Germline CDR1 and CDR2: KGHSH and LQKENI. V gave up 3 bases and J gave up 3 bases, with 9 bases separating them. DNA for the CDR3: TGTGCCAGCTCACCGAGCCAGAACAATCAGCCCCAGCATTTT. Translation gives CASSPSQNNQPQHF.

This clonotype was recorded at least ten times. V and J are TRBV28 and TRBJ1-1; 12 bases agree with TRBD1. The CDR3 totals 16 residues. V lost 6 bases and J lost 2; bases outside the gene matches: 7. Germline V lookup: CDR1 MDHEN, CDR2 SYDVKM. The CDR3 DNA reads TGTGCCAGCAGGACCGGGACAGGGGGCGTTAACACTGAAGCTTTCTTT. This gives the protein CASRTGTGGVNTEAFF.

The J gene is TRBJ1-2, the V gene TRBV20-1, with D possibly matching TRBD1 (6 bases). From germline, CDR1 is DFQATT and CDR2 SNEGSKA (reference sequence). The CDR3 consists of 14 residues. The V end lost 6 bases, the J end lost 3 bases, and 17 bases lay between the germline ends. The CDR3 sequence is CSAQRRTDHYGYTF. For the CDR3, the DNA is TGCAGTGCCCAGCGGAGGACAGACCACTATGGCTACACCTTC.

Turning to this clonotype: This may come from a read error, since a much larger clone is one base off. The chain uses TRBV6-2 or TRBV6-3 and TRBJ2-7, with D perhaps assigned TRBD1 or TRBD2 (5 bases each). Germline CDR1 is MNHEY and CDR2 is SVGEGT. The CDR3 covers 13 residues. The CDR3 DNA reads as TGTGCCAGCAGCCAACAAGGGGCTTGGGAGCACTACTTC. This encodes CASSQQGAWEHYF.

Relative to its sample, this clonotype is medium-sized. The rearrangement uses TRBV4-1 and TRBJ2-7; TRBD1 agrees at 9 bases. Germline lookup yields CDR1 MGHRA and CDR2 YSYEKL. After removal of 5 bases from V and 2 bases from J, the junction contained 4 bases not matched to a gene. CDR3 length: 14 residues. CDR3 bases: TGCGCCAGCAGCGAAGGACAGGGGACCTACGAGCAGTACTTC. Translated, it gives CASSEGQGTYEQYF.

This clonotype was counted ten times or more. The chain employs TRBV12-3 or TRBV12-4 and TRBJ1-2, with TRBD1 identical over 8 bases. The V and J ends lost 5 bases and 7 bases, in that order; junction bases with no gene match: 9. The length of the CDR3 is 14 residues. Here the CDR3 reads CASSPGQARGGYTF. The CDR3 DNA sequence: TGTGCCAGCAGTCCGGGACAGGCCCGGGGTGGCTACACCTTC.

By share, this clonotype counts as medium-sized. This sequence joins TRBV19 and TRBJ1-2; no definite D call. This CDR3 is 11 amino acids long. Trimming pared 7 bases from V and 5 bases from J, leaving 8 bases between. Looked up from germline, CDR1 is LNHDA and CDR2 is SQIVND (reference sequence). This CDR3 is CASKAEYGYTF. The CDR3 region has the DNA TGTGCCAGTAAGGCAGAATATGGCTACACCTTC.

There are a few counts of this clonotype. CDR3 amino acids: CSARDYGESTDTQYF. The CDR3 region has the DNA TGCAGTGCTAGAGATTATGGGGAGAGCACAGATACGCAGTATTTT. This sequence joins TRBV20-1 and TRBJ2-3; possibly TRBD2 for D (5 bases). Germline loops: CDR1 DFQATT, CDR2 SNEGSKA (reference sequence). CDR3 length: 15 amino acids. Trimming shortened V by 0 bases and J by 0 bases, and 10 bases separated the two germline ends.

On this clonotype itself: A much larger clone differs by one base, so this may be a read error. The genes are TRBV19 and TRBJ1-6; possible D gene TRBD1, 5 bases. Trimming took 6 bases from V and 12 from J, leaving 18 bases between them. This CDR3 spans 14 amino acids. The germline V gene has CDR1 LNHDA and CDR2 SQIVND (reference sequence). CDR3 nucleotide sequence: TGTGCCAGTAGCACCGGCCTTGGGGGTTTACCCCTCCACTTT. Protein product: CASSTGLGGLPLHF.

This clonotype has a count of ten or more. V is TRBV18 and J is TRBJ2-3; no definite D call. This CDR3 is built from 16 residues. Trimming stripped 0 bases from V and 0 bases from J, with 10 bases between. The germline gives CDR1 KGHSH, CDR2 LQKENI. The CDR3 DNA is TGTGCCAGCTCACCACCGGCGGCAGTAAGCACAGATACGCAGTATTTT. Protein sequence: CASSPPAAVSTDTQYF.

Judged by abundance, this clonotype is medium-sized. The chain carries TRBV12-3 or TRBV12-4 and TRBJ2-7; 11 bases are a match to TRBD2. After removal of 5 bases from V and 4 bases from J, the junction contained 7 bases not matched to a gene. The CDR3 has 15 amino acids. CDR3: CASSPALAGAYEQYF. For the CDR3, the DNA is TGTGCCAGCAGTCCAGCACTAGCGGGAGCTTACGAGCAGTACTTC.

The chain employs TRBV30 and TRBJ2-6; D call uncertain. CDR1 GTSNPN and CDR2 SVGIG come from the germline V gene (reference sequence). The V and J ends lost 2 bases and 0 bases respectively, with 5 bases between them. This CDR3 spans 14 amino acids. The CDR3, as DNA: TGTGCCTGGAGTTTAGGCTCTGGGGCCAACGTCCTGACTTTC. It encodes CAWSLGSGANVLTF.

This chain uses TRBV5-1 with TRBJ1-5; 7 nucleotides agree with TRBD1. The length of the CDR3 is 14 residues. The V and J ends lost 2 bases and 5 bases, in that order; junction bases with no gene match: 4. Germline CDR1 reads SGHRS; CDR2 reads YFSETQ. CDR3 nucleotide sequence: TGCGCCAGCAGCTTATCAACAGGGGATCAGCCCCAGCATTTT. As protein: CASSLSTGDQPQHF.

This chain links TRBV18 with TRBJ2-3; 7 bases line up with TRBD2. In germline, CDR1 is KGHSH, CDR2 LQKENI. With 6 bases clipped from V and 2 bases from J, the junction kept 11 bases outside the gene matches. This CDR3 has 16 amino acids. The CDR3: CASSTRESGVTDTQYF. The CDR3 coding sequence is TGTGCCAGCTCGACCCGGGAGAGCGGGGTCACAGATACGCAGTATTTT.

In the case of this clonotype: This may be a read error: a much more frequent sequence differs by one nucleotide. The chain uses TRBV12-3 or TRBV12-4 and TRBJ2-3; no clear D gene. V lost 5 bases and J lost 1, with 7 bases in between. This CDR3 is 13 amino acids long. CDR3 nucleotide sequence: TGTGCCAGCAGTCAAACCGGCACAGATACGCAGTATTTT. It codes for CASSQTGTDTQYF.

This clonotype counts as medium-sized. The rearrangement joins TRBV19 to TRBJ2-2; 11 bases agree with TRBD1. The germline V gene encodes CDR1 LNHDA and CDR2 SQIVND (reference sequence). There are 16 residues in the CDR3. V gave up 2 bases and J gave up 5 bases; unmatched junction bases: 4. The CDR3 region is CASSILGQGVTGELFF. CDR3 nucleotides: TGTGCCAGTAGTATACTGGGACAGGGGGTTACCGGGGAGCTGTTTTTT.

This clonotype was recorded a few times. J is TRBJ2-1 and V is TRBV5-1, with TRBD2 identical over 15 bases. The CDR3 length is 21 residues. V lost 4 bases to trimming and J lost 8 bases; unmatched junction nucleotides: 22. Germline CDR1 and CDR2: SGHRS and YFSETQ. This CDR3 is CASSQNPGLAGGGLANDEQFF. In DNA, the CDR3 is TGCGCCAGCAGCCAGAACCCTGGACTAGCGGGGGGGGGGTTGGCAAATGATGAGCAGTTCTTC.

The table lists this clonotype with a few counts. The genes are TRBV14 and TRBJ2-5; 8 positions agree with TRBD2. J was trimmed by 7 bases and V by 0 bases; bases with no gene match: 4. The CDR3 is 14 amino acids. Per germline, CDR1 SGHDN and CDR2 FVKESK. CDR3: CASSQDFGRGTQYF. The CDR3 DNA follows: TGTGCCAGCAGCCAAGATTTCGGGAGGGGGACCCAGTACTTC.

By its share, this clonotype is medium-sized. The chain uses TRBV19 and TRBJ2-7; possibly TRBD2 for D (5 bases). V was pared by 3 bases and J by 4 bases, with 13 bases between. This CDR3 is 14 amino acids long. In germline, CDR1 is LNHDA, CDR2 SQIVND (reference sequence). The CDR3 here is CASSMTGNLYEQYF. CDR3 DNA: TGTGCCAGTAGTATGACCGGGAACTTGTACGAGCAGTACTTC.

The chain carries TRBV5-1 and TRBJ2-5, with TRBD2 identical over 7 bases. CDR1 and CDR2 from the germline V gene are SGHRS and YFSETQ. Trimming at V came to 5 bases and at J to 0 bases, leaving 7 bases not matched to a gene. The CDR3 is made up of 15 amino acids. This CDR3 reads CASRAGGGNQETQYF. DNA of the CDR3: TGCGCCAGCAGGGCTGGCGGGGGAAACCAAGAGACCCAGTACTTC.

This clonotype is labeled medium-sized. The CDR3 nucleotides read TGCAGTGCTCTCACAATGAAAGTCCCAGATACGCAGTATTTT. Its protein product is CSALTMKVPDTQYF. The V call is TRBV20-1, the J call TRBJ2-3; D is unresolved. The V end lost 5 bases, the J end lost 4 bases, and 16 bases lay between the germline ends. Germline assignment: CDR1 DFQATT and CDR2 SNEGSKA (reference sequence). This CDR3 has 14 residues.

The V gene is TRBV20-1, the J gene TRBJ1-1; D gene unclear. Germline assignment: CDR1 DFQATT and CDR2 SNEGSKA (reference sequence). V gave up 4 bases and J gave up 4 bases, with 19 bases separating them. The CDR3 runs 15 residues. For the CDR3, the DNA is TGCAGTGCTACTAATCTGGCGGAGGGCGGCACTGAAGCTTTCTTT. As protein: CSATNLAEGGTEAFF.

This clonotype has more than one count but fewer than ten. The chain carries TRBV19 and TRBJ2-5; 7 positions agree with TRBD2. This CDR3 region has 14 residues. The junction had 8 bases not matched to a gene; V was cut back by 5 bases and J by 5 bases. The germline V gene encodes CDR1 LNHDA and CDR2 SQIVND (reference sequence). CDR3: CASSRGSDLETQYF. The CDR3 bases are TGTGCCAGTAGTCGCGGGAGCGACTTGGAGACCCAGTACTTC. The variable domain in full, with the rest retrieved from reference TRBV19 and TRBJ2-5, is DGGITQSPKYLFRKEGQNVTLSCEQNLNHDAMYWYRQDPGQGLRLIYYSQIVNDFQKGDIAEGYSVSREKKESFPLTVTSAQKNPTAFYLCASSRGSDLETQYFGPGTRLLVL.

This clonotype was picked up a small number of times. The chain uses TRBV2 and TRBJ2-3; D gene ambiguous. Deletions cut 6 bases from V and 2 bases from J, with 9 bases between. CDR1 and CDR2 (germline): SNHLY, FYNNEI. CDR3 length: 13 residues. CDR3 sequence: CASSQDVTDTQYF. CDR3 DNA: TGTGCCAGCAGCCAAGACGTCACAGATACGCAGTATTTT.